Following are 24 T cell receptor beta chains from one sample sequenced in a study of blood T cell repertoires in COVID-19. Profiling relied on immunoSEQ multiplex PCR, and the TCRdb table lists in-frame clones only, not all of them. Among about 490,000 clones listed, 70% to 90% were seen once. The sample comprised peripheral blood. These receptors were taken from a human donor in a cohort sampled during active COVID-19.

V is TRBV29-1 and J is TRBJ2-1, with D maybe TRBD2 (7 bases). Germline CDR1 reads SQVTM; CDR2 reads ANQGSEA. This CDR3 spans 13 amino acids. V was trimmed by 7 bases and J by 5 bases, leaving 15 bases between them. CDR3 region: CSAEGGADNEQFF. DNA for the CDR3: TGCAGCGCCGAGGGGGGGGCCGACAATGAGCAGTTCTTC.

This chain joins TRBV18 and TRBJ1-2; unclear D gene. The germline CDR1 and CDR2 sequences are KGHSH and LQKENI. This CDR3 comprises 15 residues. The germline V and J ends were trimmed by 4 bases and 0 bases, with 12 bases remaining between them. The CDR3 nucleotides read TGTGCCAGCTCACGCGAACGGCGGACTAACTATGGCTACACCTTC. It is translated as CASSRERRTNYGYTF.

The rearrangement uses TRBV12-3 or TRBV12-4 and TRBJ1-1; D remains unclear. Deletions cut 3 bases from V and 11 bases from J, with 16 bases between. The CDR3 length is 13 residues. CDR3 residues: CASSLKAATRAFF. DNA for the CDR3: TGTGCCAGCAGTTTGAAGGCTGCGACGAGGGCTTTCTTT.

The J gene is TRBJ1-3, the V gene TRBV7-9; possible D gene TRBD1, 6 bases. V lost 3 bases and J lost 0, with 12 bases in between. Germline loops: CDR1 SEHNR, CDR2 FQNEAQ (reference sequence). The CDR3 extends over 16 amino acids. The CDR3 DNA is TGTGCCAGCAGCTTGAGGACAGCCACCTCTGGAAACACCATATATTTT. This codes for CASSLRTATSGNTIYF.

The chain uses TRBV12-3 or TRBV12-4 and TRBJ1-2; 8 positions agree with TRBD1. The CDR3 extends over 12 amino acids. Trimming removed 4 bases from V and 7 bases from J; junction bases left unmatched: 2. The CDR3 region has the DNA TGTGCCAGCAGTTGGACAGGGTCTGGCTACACCTTC. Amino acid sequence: CASSWTGSGYTF.

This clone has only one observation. The DNA for the CDR3 is TGTGCCAGCAGCGTTCGGGAGGGGGAGGCAGATACGCAGTATTTT. Translation: CASSVREGEADTQYF. The chain carries TRBV9 and TRBJ2-3; 8 bases are a match to TRBD2. Germline CDR1 reads SGDLS; CDR2 reads YYNGEE. Losses at the gene ends were 2 bases for V and 4 bases for J; bases not matched to a gene: 6. CDR3 length equals 15 residues.

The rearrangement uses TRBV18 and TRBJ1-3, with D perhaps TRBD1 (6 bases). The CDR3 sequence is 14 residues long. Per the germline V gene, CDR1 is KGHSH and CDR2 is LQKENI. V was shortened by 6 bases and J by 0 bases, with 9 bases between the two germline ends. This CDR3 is CASSGTLSGNTIYF. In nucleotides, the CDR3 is TGTGCCAGCTCCGGGACACTCTCTGGAAACACCATATATTTT.

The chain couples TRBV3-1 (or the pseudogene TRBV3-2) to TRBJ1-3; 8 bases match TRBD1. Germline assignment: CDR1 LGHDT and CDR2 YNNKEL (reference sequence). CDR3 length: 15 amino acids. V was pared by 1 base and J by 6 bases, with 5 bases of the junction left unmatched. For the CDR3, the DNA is TGTGCCAGCAGCCAAGTTCCAGGGGGCCTAAACACCATATATTTT. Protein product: CASSQVPGGLNTIYF.

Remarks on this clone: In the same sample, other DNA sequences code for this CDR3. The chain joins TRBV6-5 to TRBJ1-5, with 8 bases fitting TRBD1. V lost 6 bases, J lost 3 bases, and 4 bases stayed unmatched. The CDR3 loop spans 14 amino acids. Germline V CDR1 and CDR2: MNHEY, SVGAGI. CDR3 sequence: CASRPDRDNQPQHF. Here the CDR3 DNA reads TGTGCCAGCAGACCGGACAGGGACAATCAGCCCCAGCATTTT.

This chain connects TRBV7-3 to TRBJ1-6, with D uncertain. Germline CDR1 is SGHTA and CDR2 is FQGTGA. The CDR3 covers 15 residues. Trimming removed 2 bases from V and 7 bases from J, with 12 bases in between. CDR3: CASSLSTVVNSPLHF. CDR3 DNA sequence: TGTGCCAGCAGCTTATCAACGGTGGTAAATTCACCCCTCCACTTT.

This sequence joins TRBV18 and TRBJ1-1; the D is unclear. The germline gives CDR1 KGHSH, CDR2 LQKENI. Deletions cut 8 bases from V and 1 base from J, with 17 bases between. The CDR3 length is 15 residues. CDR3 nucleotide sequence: TGTGCCAGCCCCCAGGAGGGCGGGAGGAACACTGAAGCTTTCTTT. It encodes CASPQEGGRNTEAFF.

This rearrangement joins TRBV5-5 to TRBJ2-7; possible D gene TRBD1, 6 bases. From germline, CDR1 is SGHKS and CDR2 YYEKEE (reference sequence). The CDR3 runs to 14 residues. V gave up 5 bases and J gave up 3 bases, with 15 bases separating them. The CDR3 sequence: CASSTGQKGYEQYF. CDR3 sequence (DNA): TGTGCCAGCAGTACCGGACAGAAAGGCTACGAGCAGTACTTC. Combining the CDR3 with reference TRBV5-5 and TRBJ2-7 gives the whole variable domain DAGVTQSPTHLIKTRGQQVTLRCSPISGHKSVSWYQQVLGQGPQFIFQYYEKEERGRGNFPDRFSARQFPNYSSELNVNALLLGDSALYLCASSTGQKGYEQYFGPGTRLTVT.

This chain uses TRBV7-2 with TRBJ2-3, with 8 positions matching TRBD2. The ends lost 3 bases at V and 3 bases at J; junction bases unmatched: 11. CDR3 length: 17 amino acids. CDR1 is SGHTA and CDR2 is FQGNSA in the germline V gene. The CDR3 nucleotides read TGTGCCAGCAGCTTTAAGCGGGAGTTCCTAGGGACAGATACGCAGTATTTT. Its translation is CASSFKREFLGTDTQYF.

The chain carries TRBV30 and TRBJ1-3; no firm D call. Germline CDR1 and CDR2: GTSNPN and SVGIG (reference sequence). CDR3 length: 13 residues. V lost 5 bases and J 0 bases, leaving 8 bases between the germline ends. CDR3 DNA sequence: TGTGCCTGGGCCGCGTTCTCTGGAAACACCATATATTTT. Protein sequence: CAWAAFSGNTIYF.

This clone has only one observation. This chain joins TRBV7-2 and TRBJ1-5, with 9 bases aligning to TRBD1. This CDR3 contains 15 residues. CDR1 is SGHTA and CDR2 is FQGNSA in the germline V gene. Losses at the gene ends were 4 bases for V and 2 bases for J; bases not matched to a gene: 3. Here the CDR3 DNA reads TGTGCCAGCAGCTGGACAGGGGCTGGCAATCAGCCCCAGCATTTT. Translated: CASSWTGAGNQPQHF.

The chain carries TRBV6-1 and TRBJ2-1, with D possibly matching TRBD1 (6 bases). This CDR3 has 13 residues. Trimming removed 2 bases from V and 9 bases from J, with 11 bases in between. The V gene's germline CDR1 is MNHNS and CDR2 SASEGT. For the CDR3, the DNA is TGTGCCAGCAGTGAATCACAGGGTGGTGAGCAGTTCTTC. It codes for CASSESQGGEQFF.

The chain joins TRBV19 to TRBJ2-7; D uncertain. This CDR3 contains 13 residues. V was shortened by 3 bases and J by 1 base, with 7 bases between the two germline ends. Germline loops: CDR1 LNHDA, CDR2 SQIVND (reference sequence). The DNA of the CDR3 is TGTGCCAGTAGTATTCACAGTTCCTACGAGCAGTACTTC. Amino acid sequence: CASSIHSSYEQYF.

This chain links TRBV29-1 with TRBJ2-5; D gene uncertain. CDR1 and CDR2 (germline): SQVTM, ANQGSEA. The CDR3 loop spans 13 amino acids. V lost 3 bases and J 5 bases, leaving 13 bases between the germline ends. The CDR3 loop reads CSVESEGRETQYF. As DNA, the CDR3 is TGCAGCGTTGAGAGCGAAGGTCGTGAGACCCAGTACTTC.

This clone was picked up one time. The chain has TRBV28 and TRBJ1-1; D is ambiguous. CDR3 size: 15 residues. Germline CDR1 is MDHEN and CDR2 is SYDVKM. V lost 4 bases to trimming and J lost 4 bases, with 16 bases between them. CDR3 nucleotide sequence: TGTGCCAGCAGTTCCCTCGGAAGGGAGGGCACTGAAGCTTTCTTT. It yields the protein CASSSLGREGTEAFF.

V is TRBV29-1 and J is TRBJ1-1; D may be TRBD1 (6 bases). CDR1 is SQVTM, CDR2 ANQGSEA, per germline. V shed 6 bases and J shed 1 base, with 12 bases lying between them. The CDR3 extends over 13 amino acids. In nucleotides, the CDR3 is TGCAGCGTCCAGTACAGGGAGAACACTGAAGCTTTCTTT. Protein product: CSVQYRENTEAFF.

The CDR3 DNA follows: TGCAGTGCTAGTGTCAGCGGGGATCCGAAGACCCAGTACTTC. It codes for CSASVSGDPKTQYF. V and J are TRBV20-1 and TRBJ2-5; 7 nucleotides align to TRBD2. CDR1 and CDR2 (germline): DFQATT, SNEGSKA (reference sequence). The J segment lost 6 bases and the V segment lost 3 bases, leaving 10 bases of the junction unmatched. The CDR3 covers 14 residues.

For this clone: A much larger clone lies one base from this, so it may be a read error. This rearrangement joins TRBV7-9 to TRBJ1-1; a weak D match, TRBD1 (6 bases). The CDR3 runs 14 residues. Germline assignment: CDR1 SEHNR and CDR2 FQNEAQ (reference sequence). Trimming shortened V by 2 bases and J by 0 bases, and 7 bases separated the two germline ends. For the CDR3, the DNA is TGTGCCAGCAGCTTAACAGGGATGAACACTGAAGCTTTCTTT. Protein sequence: CASSLTGMNTEAFF.

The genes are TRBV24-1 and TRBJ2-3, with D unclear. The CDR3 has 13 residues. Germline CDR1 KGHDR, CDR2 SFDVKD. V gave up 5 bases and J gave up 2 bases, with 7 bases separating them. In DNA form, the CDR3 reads TGTGCCACCAGTGTAACCTACACAGATACGCAGTATTTT. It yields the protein CATSVTYTDTQYF.

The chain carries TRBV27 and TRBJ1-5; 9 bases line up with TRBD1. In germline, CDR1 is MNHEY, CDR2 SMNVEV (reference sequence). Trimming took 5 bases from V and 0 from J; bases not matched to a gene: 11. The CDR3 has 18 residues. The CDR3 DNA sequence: TGTGCCAGCAGTCCTGGGACAGGGTACCCTCATAGCAATCAGCCCCAGCATTTT. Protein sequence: CASSPGTGYPHSNQPQHF.